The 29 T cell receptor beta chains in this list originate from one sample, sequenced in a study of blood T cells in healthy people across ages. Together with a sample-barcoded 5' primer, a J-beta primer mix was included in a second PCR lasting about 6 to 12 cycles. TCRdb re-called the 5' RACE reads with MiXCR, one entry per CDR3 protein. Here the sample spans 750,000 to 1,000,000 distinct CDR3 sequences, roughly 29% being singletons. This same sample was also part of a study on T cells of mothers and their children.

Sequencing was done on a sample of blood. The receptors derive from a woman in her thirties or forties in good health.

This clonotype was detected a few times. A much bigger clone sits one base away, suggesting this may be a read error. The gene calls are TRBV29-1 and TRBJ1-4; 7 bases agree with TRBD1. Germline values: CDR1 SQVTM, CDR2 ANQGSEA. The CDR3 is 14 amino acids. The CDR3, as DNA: TGCAGCGTCGAGACCGGGACAGCCCCTGAAAAACCGTTTTTT. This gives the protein CSVETGTAPEKPFF.

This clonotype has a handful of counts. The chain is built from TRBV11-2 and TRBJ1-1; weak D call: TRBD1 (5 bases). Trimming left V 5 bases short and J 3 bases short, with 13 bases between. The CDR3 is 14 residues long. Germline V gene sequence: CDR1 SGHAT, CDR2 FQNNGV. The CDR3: CASSMWGTDTEAFF. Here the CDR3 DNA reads TGTGCCAGCAGCATGTGGGGGACGGACACTGAAGCTTTCTTT.

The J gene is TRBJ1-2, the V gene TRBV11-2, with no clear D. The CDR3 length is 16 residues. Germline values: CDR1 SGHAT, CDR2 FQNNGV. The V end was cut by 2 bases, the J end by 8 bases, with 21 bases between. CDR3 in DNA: TGTGCCAGCAGCTTAAATACGGGCGGTCTATCGTGGGGCTACACCTTC. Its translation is CASSLNTGGLSWGYTF.

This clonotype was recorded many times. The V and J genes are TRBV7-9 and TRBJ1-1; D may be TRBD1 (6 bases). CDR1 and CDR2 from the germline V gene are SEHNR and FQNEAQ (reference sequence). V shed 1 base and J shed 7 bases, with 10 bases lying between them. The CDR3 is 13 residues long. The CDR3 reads CASSLGAGDEAFF. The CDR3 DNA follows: TGTGCCAGCAGCTTAGGGGCAGGGGATGAAGCTTTCTTT.

CDR3 nucleotide sequence: TGCGCCAGCAGGGAGGACGGCTCCACCGGGGAGCTGTTTTTT. Translating it yields CASREDGSTGELFF. V gene TRBV5-1 combines with J gene TRBJ2-2, with a tentative D call TRBD2 (5 bases). Trimming took off 5 bases at V and 4 bases at J, with 12 bases between the two ends. The CDR3 is 14 amino acids. Germline V gene lookup returns CDR1 SGHRS and CDR2 YFSETQ.

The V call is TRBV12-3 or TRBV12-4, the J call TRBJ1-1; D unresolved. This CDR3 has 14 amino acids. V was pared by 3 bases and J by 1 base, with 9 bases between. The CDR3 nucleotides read TGTGCCAGCAGTTTTAACAGCGGGAACACTGAAGCTTTCTTT. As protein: CASSFNSGNTEAFF.

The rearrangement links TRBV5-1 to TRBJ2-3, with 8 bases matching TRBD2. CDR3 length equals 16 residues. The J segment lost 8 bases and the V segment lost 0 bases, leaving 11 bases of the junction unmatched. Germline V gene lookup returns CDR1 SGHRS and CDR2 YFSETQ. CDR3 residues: CASSLATSGGPGTQYF. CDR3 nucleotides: TGCGCCAGCAGCTTGGCCACTAGCGGAGGGCCCGGTACGCAGTATTTT. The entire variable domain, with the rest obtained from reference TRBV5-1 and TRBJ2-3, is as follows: KAGVTQTPRYLIKTRGQQVTLSCSPISGHRSVSWYQQTPGQGLQFLFEYFSETQRNKGNFPGRFSGRQFSNSRSEMNVSTLELGDSALYLCASSLATSGGPGTQYFGPGTRLTVL.

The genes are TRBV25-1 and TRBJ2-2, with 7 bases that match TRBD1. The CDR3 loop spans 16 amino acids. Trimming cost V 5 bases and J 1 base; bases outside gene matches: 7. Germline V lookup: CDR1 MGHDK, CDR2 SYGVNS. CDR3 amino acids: CASSSDGQENTGELFF. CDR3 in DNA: TGTGCCAGCAGTTCCGACGGACAGGAGAACACCGGGGAGCTGTTTTTT.

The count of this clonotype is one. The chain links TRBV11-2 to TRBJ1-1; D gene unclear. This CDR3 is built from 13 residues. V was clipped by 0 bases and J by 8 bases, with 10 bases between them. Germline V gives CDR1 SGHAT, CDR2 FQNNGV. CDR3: CASSLELFGEAFF. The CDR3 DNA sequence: TGTGCCAGCAGCTTAGAGTTGTTCGGGGAAGCTTTCTTT.

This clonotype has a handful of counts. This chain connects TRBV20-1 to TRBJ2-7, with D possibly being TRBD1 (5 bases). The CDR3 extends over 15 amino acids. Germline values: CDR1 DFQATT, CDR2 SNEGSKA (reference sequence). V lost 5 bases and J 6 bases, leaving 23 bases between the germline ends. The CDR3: CSARTRGHGCGEQYF. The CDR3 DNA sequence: TGCAGTGCTCGAACCCGAGGACACGGGTGTGGCGAGCAGTACTTC.

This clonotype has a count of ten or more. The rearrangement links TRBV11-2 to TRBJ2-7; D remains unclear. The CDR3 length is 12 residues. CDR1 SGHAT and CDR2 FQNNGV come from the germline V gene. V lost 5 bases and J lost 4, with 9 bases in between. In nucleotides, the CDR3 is TGTGCCAGCAGCGGGTCGGCTTACGAGCAGTACTTC. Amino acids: CASSGSAYEQYF.

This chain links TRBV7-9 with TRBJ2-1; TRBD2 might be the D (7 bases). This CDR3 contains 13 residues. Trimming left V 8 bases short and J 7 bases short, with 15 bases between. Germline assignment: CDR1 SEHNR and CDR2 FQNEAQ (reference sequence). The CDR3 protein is CASGGGPSNEQFF. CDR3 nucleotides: TGTGCCAGCGGGGGGGGGCCTTCGAATGAGCAGTTCTTC.

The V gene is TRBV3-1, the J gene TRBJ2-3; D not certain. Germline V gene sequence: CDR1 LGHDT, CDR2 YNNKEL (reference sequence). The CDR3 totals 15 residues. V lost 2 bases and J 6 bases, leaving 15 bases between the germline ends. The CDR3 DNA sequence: TGTGCCAGCAGCCAAACATCATCCAAATTGGATACGCAGTATTTT. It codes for CASSQTSSKLDTQYF.

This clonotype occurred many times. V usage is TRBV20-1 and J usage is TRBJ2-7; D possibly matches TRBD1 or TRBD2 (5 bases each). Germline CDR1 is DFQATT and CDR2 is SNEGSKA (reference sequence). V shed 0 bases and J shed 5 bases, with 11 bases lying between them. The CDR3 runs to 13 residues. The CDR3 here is CSARDPRGHEQYF. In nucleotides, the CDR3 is TGCAGTGCTAGAGATCCGAGGGGCCACGAGCAGTACTTC.

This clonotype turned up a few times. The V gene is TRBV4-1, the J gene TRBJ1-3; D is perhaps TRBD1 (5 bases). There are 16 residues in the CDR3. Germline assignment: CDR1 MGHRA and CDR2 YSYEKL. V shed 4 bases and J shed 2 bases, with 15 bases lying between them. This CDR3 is CASSRHAGRAGNTIYF. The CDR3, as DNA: TGCGCCAGCAGCCGTCACGCAGGGCGAGCTGGAAACACCATATATTTT.

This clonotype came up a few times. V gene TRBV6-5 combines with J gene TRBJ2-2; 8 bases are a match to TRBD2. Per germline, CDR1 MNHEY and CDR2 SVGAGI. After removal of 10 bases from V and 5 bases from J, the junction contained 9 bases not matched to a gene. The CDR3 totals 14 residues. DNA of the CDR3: TGTGCCACCGGCAGCGGGGGTCGGACCGGGGAGCTGTTTTTT. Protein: CATGSGGRTGELFF.

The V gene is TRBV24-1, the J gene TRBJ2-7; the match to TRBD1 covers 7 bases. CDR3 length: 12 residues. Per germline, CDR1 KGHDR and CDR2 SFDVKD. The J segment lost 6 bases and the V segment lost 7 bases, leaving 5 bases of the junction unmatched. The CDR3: CATSDRVGEQYF. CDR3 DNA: TGTGCCACCAGCGACAGGGTTGGCGAGCAGTACTTC.

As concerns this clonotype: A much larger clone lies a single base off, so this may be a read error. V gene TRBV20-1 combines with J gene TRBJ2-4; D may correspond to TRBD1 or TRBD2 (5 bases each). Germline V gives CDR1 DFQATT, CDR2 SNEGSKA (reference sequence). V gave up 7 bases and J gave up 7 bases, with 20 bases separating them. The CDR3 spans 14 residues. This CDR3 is CSVSGPGTSNIQYF. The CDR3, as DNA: TGCAGTGTTAGTGGGCCAGGGACCTCGAACATTCAGTACTTC.

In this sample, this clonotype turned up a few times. The CDR3 sequence is CATSDFQNNYGYTF. For the CDR3, the DNA is TGTGCCACCAGTGATTTCCAGAACAACTATGGCTACACCTTC. The chain combines TRBV24-1 with TRBJ1-2; no clear D. The CDR3 sequence is 14 residues long. V dropped 1 base and J dropped 2 bases, with 7 bases sitting between them. Germline CDR1 is KGHDR and CDR2 is SFDVKD.

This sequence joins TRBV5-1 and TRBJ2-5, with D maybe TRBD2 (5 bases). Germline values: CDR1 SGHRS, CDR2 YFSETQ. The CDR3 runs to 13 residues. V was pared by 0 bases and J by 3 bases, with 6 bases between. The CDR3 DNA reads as TGCGCCAGCAGCTTGGAGCGGAAAGAGACCCAGTACTTC. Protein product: CASSLERKETQYF.

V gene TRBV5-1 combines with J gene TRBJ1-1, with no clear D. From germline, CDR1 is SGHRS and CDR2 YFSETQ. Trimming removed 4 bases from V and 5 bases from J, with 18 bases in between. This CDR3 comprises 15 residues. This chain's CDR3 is CASSREGGGLTEAFF. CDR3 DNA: TGCGCCAGCAGCCGCGAAGGTGGAGGGTTGACTGAAGCTTTCTTT.

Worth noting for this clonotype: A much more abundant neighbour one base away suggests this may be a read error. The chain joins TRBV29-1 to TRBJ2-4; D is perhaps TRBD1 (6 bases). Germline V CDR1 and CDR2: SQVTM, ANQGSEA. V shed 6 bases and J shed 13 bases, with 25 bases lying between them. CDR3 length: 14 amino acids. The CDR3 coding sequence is TGCAGCGTAGGGGGAGCCTTAGAGCGAGATGAGCAGTACTTC. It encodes CSVGGALERDEQYF.

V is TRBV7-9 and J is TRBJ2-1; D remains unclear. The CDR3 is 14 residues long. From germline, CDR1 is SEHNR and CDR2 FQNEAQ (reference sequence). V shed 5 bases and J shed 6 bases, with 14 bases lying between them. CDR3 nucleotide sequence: TGTGCCAGCAGCACCCGGACCTGGGGCAATGAGCAGTTCTTC. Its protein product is CASSTRTWGNEQFF.

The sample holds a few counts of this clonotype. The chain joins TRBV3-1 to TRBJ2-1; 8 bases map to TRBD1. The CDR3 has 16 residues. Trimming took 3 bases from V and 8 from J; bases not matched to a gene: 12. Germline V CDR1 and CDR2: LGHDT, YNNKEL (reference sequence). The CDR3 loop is CASSHTSQGAIYEQFF. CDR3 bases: TGTGCCAGCAGCCATACCTCCCAGGGGGCAATTTATGAGCAGTTCTTC.

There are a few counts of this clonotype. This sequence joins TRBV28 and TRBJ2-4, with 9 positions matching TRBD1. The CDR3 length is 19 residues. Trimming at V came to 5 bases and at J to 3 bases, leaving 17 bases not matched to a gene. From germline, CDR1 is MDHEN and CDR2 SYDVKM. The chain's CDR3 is CASSIHPDRGVFGKNIQYF. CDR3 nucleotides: TGTGCCAGCAGTATCCACCCAGACAGGGGGGTATTCGGCAAAAACATTCAGTACTTC.

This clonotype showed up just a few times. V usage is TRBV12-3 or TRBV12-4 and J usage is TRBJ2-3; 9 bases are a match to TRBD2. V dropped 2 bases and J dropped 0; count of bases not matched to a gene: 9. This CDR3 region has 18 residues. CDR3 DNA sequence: TGTGCCAGCAGTTTATCCCCTCTAGCGGGGATCAGCACAGATACGCAGTATTTT. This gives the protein CASSLSPLAGISTDTQYF.

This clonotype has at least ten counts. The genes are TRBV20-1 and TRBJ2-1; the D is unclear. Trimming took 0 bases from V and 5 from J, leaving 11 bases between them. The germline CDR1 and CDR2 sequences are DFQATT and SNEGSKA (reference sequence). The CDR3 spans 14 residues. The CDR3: CSARDFSRDNEQFF. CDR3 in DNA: TGCAGTGCTAGAGATTTCAGCCGGGACAATGAGCAGTTCTTC.

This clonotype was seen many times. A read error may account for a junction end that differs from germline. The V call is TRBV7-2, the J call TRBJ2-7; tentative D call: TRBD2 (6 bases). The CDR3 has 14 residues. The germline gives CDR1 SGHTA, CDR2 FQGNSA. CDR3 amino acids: CASSLVGGRYEQYF. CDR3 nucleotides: TGCGCCAGCAGCTTGGTGGGGGGAAGGTACGAGCAGTACTTC.

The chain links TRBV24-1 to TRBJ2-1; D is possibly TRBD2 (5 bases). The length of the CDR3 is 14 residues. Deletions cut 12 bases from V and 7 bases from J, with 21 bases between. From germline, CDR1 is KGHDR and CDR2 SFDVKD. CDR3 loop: CAAARGVILNEQFF. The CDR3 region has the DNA TGTGCCGCCGCCCGGGGTGTAATCTTGAATGAGCAGTTCTTC.